The 17 T cell receptor beta chains given below trace back to one sample, sequenced in a study of PD-1 blockade in classical Hodgkin lymphoma. Method: immunoSEQ multiplex PCR; TCRdb's copy keeps in-frame clones and lacks some. The data hold over 9,000 clones, with roughly 80% observed a single time. The patients all showed relapse after autologous stem cell transplantation, while their brentuximab vedotin exposure varied. Isolated CD8+ T cells were derived from thawed PBMCs through magnetic negative selection. The sample consisted of CD8+ T cells from blood, taken at baseline. All receptors derive from a human donor with classical Hodgkin lymphoma.

This chain connects TRBV21-1 to TRBJ1-1; TRBD1, the D gene given by the table, was not confirmed from the DNA. TRBV21-1 represents a pseudogene. The CDR3 is 13 residues long. This CDR3 is CATPRDRNTEAFF. The DNA for the CDR3 is TGTGCCACCCCGAGGGACAGGAACACTGAAGCTTTCTTT.

The chain couples TRBV6-6 to TRBJ2-7; 8 bases align to TRBD2. The V gene's germline CDR1 is MNHNY and CDR2 SVGAGI (reference sequence). After removal of 6 bases from V and 4 bases from J, the junction contained 14 bases not matched to a gene. The CDR3 is 16 amino acids. CDR3 DNA: TGTGCCAGCAGCCTTTTCACCGGGAGGGCCGTGTACGAGCAGTACTTC. Its translation is CASSLFTGRAVYEQYF.

The chain has TRBV14 and TRBJ2-7; 7 bases map to TRBD2. Germline trimming cut 0 bases from V and 7 bases from J; bases unmatched to any gene: 9. This CDR3 contains 15 residues. The V gene's germline CDR1 is SGHDN and CDR2 FVKESK. DNA for the CDR3: TGTGCCAGCAGCCAAGATTGGGGCGGGAGCAGGGAGCAGTACTTC. This translates into CASSQDWGGSREQYF. The whole variable domain, remainder taken from reference TRBV14 and TRBJ2-7, is EAGVTQFPSHSVIEKGQTVTLRCDPISGHDNLYWYRRVMGKEIKFLLHFVKESKQDESGMPNNRFLAERTGGTYSTLKVQPAELEDSGVYFCASSQDWGGSREQYFGPGTRLTVT.

The CDR3 here is CASSEEGYRVYEQYF. The CDR3 nucleotides are TGTGCCAGCAGTGAAGAGGGGTACAGGGTCTACGAGCAGTACTTC. The rearrangement links TRBV6-1 to TRBJ2-7, with TRBD1 as a possible D gene (6 bases). Looked up from germline, CDR1 is MNHNS and CDR2 is SASEGT. V lost 1 base and J 3 bases, leaving 13 bases between the germline ends. This CDR3 contains 15 residues.

CDR3 coding DNA: TGTGCCAGCAGCTTGGGCGGGAACGGCTACACCTTC. Amino acid sequence: CASSLGGNGYTF. V usage is TRBV11-2 and J usage is TRBJ1-2; D not resolved. Trimming took off 3 bases at V and 8 bases at J, with 10 bases between the two ends. Germline loops: CDR1 SGHAT, CDR2 FQNNGV. The CDR3 loop spans 12 amino acids.

V gene TRBV15 combines with J gene TRBJ2-1; 8 bases line up with TRBD2. The germline gives CDR1 LNHNV, CDR2 YYDKDF (reference sequence). The junction had 5 bases not matched to a gene; V was cut back by 6 bases and J by 7 bases. There are 13 residues in the CDR3. The CDR3, as DNA: TGTGCCACCAGTGCCAGCGGGAGAAATGAGCAGTTCTTC. Translated: CATSASGRNEQFF.

CDR3 amino acids: CASSAGTGVYGYTF. The CDR3 DNA reads as TGTGCCAGCAGTGCAGGGACAGGGGTCTATGGCTACACCTTC. V is TRBV25-1 and J is TRBJ1-2, with TRBD1 matching 10 bases. The germline V gene has CDR1 MGHDK and CDR2 SYGVNS. This CDR3 has 14 residues. V was clipped by 4 bases and J by 4 bases; unmatched bases: 3.

The rearrangement uses TRBV14 and TRBJ2-7; a weak D match, TRBD2 (6 bases). Looked up from germline, CDR1 is SGHDN and CDR2 is FVKESK. This CDR3 has 17 amino acids. V was pared by 1 base and J by 3 bases, with 19 bases between. In DNA, the CDR3 is TGTGCCAGCAGCCAAGGGTCCGACTGGGGGGAGGTCTACGAGCAGTACTTC. The encoded protein is CASSQGSDWGEVYEQYF.

The chain carries TRBV28 and TRBJ2-3; D gene ambiguous. The CDR3 is 14 residues long. Germline loops: CDR1 MDHEN, CDR2 SYDVKM. V was cut by 5 bases and J by 0 bases, with 9 bases left in between. CDR3 coding DNA: TGTGCCAGCAGTGAATCCCTAAGCACAGATACGCAGTATTTT. It yields the protein CASSESLSTDTQYF.

This clone appeared once. CDR3 in DNA: TGTGCCAGCAGTTCACCCATCGACAGGGTCCAAGAGACCCAGTACTTC. It encodes CASSSPIDRVQETQYF. The gene calls are TRBV6-5 and TRBJ2-5; 7 nucleotides align to TRBD1. The J segment lost 1 base and the V segment lost 4 bases, leaving 9 bases of the junction unmatched. Germline CDR1 reads MNHEY; CDR2 reads SVGAGI. The CDR3 has 16 amino acids.

The chain links TRBV5-1 to TRBJ1-1; TRBD1 is a possible D gene (5 bases). The CDR3 extends over 14 amino acids. The germline gives CDR1 SGHRS, CDR2 YFSETQ. V was cut by 3 bases and J by 0 bases, with 9 bases left in between. This CDR3 reads CASSSGAVNTEAFF. CDR3 DNA: TGCGCCAGCAGCTCCGGGGCAGTGAACACTGAAGCTTTCTTT. The full variable domain, rest sourced from reference TRBV5-1 and TRBJ1-1, is KAGVTQTPRYLIKTRGQQVTLSCSPISGHRSVSWYQQTPGQGLQFLFEYFSETQRNKGNFPGRFSGRQFSNSRSEMNVSTLELGDSALYLCASSSGAVNTEAFFGQGTRLTVV.

The V call is TRBV19, the J call TRBJ2-7; perhaps TRBD2 as D (5 bases). Trimming took off 3 bases at V and 5 bases at J, with 17 bases between the two ends. CDR3 length: 15 amino acids. CDR1 and CDR2 (germline): LNHDA, SQIVND (reference sequence). The CDR3 DNA reads as TGTGCCAGTAGTATTGCTGCTAGCAAAGTGCACGAGCAGTACTTC. Protein product: CASSIAASKVHEQYF.

V usage is TRBV14 and J usage is TRBJ1-1; D is unresolved. There are 13 residues in the CDR3. V shed 1 base and J shed 4 bases, with 7 bases lying between them. The germline gives CDR1 SGHDN, CDR2 FVKESK. The CDR3 region is CASSQVVSTEAFF. CDR3 DNA sequence: TGTGCCAGCAGCCAAGTGGTGTCCACTGAAGCTTTCTTT.

The chain carries TRBV5-1 and TRBJ2-1; no firm D call. The CDR3 spans 14 residues. Germline values: CDR1 SGHRS, CDR2 YFSETQ. Trimming stripped 9 bases from V and 1 base from J, with 14 bases between. The CDR3 DNA reads as TGCGCCACCTCCTTCGACACTTCCTACAATGAGCAGTTCTTC. Its translation is CATSFDTSYNEQFF.

The chain is built from TRBV9 and TRBJ2-2; TRBD2 agrees at 12 bases. V was clipped by 0 bases and J by 3 bases; unmatched bases: 9. Germline V gene lookup returns CDR1 SGDLS and CDR2 YYNGEE. The CDR3 totals 19 residues. The CDR3 here is CASSVGFRTSGTYTGELFF. The DNA for the CDR3 is TGTGCCAGCAGCGTAGGGTTCCGGACTAGCGGGACCTACACCGGGGAGCTGTTTTTT.

The chain employs TRBV7-8 and TRBJ1-5; TRBD1 matches 7 bases. The ends lost 0 bases at V and 0 bases at J; junction bases unmatched: 11. Germline values: CDR1 SGHVS, CDR2 FQNEAQ. The CDR3 consists of 19 residues. CDR3 DNA: TGTGCCAGCAGCTTAGCAGAGGACAGGTCCCCTCATAGCAATCAGCCCCAGCATTTT. It yields the protein CASSLAEDRSPHSNQPQHF. Supplemented by reference TRBV7-8 and TRBJ1-5, the full variable domain reads GAGVSQSPRYKVAKRGQDVALRCDPISGHVSLFWYQQALGQGPEFLTYFQNEAQLDKSGLPSDRFFAERPEGSVSTLKIQRTQQEDSAVYLCASSLAEDRSPHSNQPQHFGDGTRLSIL.

This rearrangement joins TRBV15 to TRBJ1-5; the match to TRBD1 covers 7 bases. The germline gives CDR1 LNHNV, CDR2 YYDKDF (reference sequence). The V and J ends lost 2 bases and 6 bases, in that order; junction bases with no gene match: 7. This CDR3 spans 15 amino acids. The CDR3 loop is CATSRSTGSSQPQHF. In DNA, the CDR3 is TGTGCCACCAGCAGATCGACAGGGTCGAGTCAGCCCCAGCATTTT. Together with reference TRBV15 and TRBJ1-5, the CDR3 gives the full variable domain: DAMVIQNPRYQVTQFGKPVTLSCSQTLNHNVMYWYQQKSSQAPKLLFHYYDKDFNNEADTPDNFQSRRPNTSFCFLDIRSPGLGDTAMYLCATSRSTGSSQPQHFGDGTRLSIL.